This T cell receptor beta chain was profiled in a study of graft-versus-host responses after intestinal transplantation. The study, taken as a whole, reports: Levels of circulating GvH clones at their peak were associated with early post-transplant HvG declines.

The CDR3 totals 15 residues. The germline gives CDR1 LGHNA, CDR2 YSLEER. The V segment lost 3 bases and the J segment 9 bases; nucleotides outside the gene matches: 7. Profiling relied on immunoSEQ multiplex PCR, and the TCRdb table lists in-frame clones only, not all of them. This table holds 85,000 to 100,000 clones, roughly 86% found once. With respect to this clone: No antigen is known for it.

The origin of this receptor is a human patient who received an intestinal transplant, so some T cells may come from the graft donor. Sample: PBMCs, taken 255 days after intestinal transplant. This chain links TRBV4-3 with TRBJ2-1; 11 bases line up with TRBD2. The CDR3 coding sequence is TGCGCCAGCAGCCAGGGACTAGCGGCGGGTATTGAGCAGTTCTTC. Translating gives CASSQGLAAGIEQFF.